This record looks at one T cell receptor beta chain sequence and its context. As yet, its antigen is unknown. The repertoire was sequenced with immunoSEQ multiplex PCR; TCRdb's copy has only in-frame clones and lacks some. Found here are roughly 58,000 clones, approximately 90% of them singletons; the top ten hold roughly 3%. This specimen belongs to a study of cytomegalovirus exposure and HLA in healthy donors. This CDR3 is 14 amino acids long. Trimming cost V 0 bases and J 3 bases, with 9 bases left between them. Germline-derived CDR1 and CDR2 are SGDLS and YYNGEE. Study outcomes and limitations: There were a few CMV-associated chains whose specificity for CMV antigens was confirmed in vitro. Altogether, some 160 TCR beta chains were recorded as cytomegalovirus-associated. Cytomegalovirus status was reportedly diagnosed by the classifier with high sensitivity and specificity.

The specimen was PBMCs. The sequence was collected from a man aged 18 to 30 in good health and CMV-seronegative. The chain combines TRBV9 with TRBJ1-1, with D possibly matching TRBD1 (5 bases). This CDR3 is CASSVGQYDTEAFF. CDR3 nucleotides: TGTGCCAGCAGCGTAGGACAGTACGACACTGAAGCTTTCTTT.